This T cell receptor (beta chain) is from a study of blood T cell repertoires in COVID-19. Study at large: In each case, the material was cDNA or gDNA derived from T cells, B-cell-depleted T cells, or PBMCs.

The CDR3 length is 12 residues. Germline V gene lookup returns CDR1 KGHSH and CDR2 LQKENI. Between the trimmed V and J ends, which lost 4 bases and 3 bases, there was a span of 6 bases. TCRdb's table, derived via immunoSEQ multiplex PCR, lists solely in-frame clones and lacks some. Of more than 200,000 clones listed, around 89% are singletons. The chain carries TRBV18 and TRBJ1-1; tentative D call: TRBD1 (5 bases). The TCR was taken from a woman aged 25 to 39 who had recovered from COVID-19. The sequencing input was PBMCs or T cells enriched from blood (not recorded which). The CDR3 DNA is TGTGCCAGCTCACTGACAGACACTGAAGCTTTCTTT. Residues: CASSLTDTEAFF.